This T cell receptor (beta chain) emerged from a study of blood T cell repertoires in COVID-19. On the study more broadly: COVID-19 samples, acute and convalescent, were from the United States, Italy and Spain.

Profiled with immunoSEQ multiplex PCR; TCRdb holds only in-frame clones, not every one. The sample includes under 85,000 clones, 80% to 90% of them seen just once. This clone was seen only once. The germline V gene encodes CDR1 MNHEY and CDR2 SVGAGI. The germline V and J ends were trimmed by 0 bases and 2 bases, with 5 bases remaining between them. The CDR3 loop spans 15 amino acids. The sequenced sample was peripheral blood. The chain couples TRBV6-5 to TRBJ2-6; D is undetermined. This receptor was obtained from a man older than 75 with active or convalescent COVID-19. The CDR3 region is CASSYSFTGANVLTF. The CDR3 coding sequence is TGTGCCAGCAGTTACTCATTTACTGGGGCCAACGTCCTGACTTTC.